The 24 T cell receptor beta chains in this list originate from one sample, sequenced in a study of blood T cells in healthy people across ages (dated by TCRdb to between 2014 and 2017). Libraries were constructed by 5' RACE. The reads were generated on an Illumina HiSeq 2500. A second PCR of roughly 7 to 12 cycles was performed with a sample-barcoded 5' primer and a J-beta primer mix. TCRdb ran its own pipeline on the public reads, namely fastp trimming at Q25 and MiXCR clone calling, and kept in-frame beta chains. CDR3 protein duplicates are merged, each entry listing the most common genes and DNA. The sample profile shows hundreds of thousands of distinct CDR3 sequences; about 55% of them were found once. Approximately 40% of the sample lies in the top ten. Material for sequencing was blood. These receptors came from a man aged 80 or over in good health.

Remarks on this clonotype: The final CDR3 position lacks the conserved phenylalanine or tryptophan, pointing to a likely read error. This rearrangement joins TRBV24-1 to TRBJ2-5; D is perhaps TRBD1 (6 bases). The J call is doubtful: the DNA matches TRBJ2-7 better. The germline CDR1 and CDR2 sequences are KGHDR and SFDVKD. This CDR3 region has 15 residues. In DNA, the CDR3 is TGTGCCACCAGTGACTCGACAGGTCCTACCTACGAGCAGTACTAC. It specifies CATSDSTGPTYEQYY.

The V and J genes are TRBV3-1 and TRBJ2-1; TRBD1 matches at 7 bases. Per germline, CDR1 LGHDT and CDR2 YNNKEL (reference sequence). This CDR3 is built from 16 residues. J lost 12 bases, V lost 5 bases, and 19 bases had no gene match. The CDR3 nucleotides are TGTGCCAGCAGCGAAACAGGGGAGAGGGTTAAGGATCCGCAGTTCTTC. Residues: CASSETGERVKDPQFF.

Turning to this clonotype: The junction and the germline gene differ at one end; a read error may be behind it. The chain has TRBV2 and TRBJ2-3; 9 nucleotides agree with TRBD1. This CDR3 has 15 residues. The germline gives CDR1 SNHLY, CDR2 FYNNEI. CDR3 loop: CASSGGTGGADMQYF. DNA of the CDR3: TGTGCCAGCAGTGGCGGTACAGGGGGCGCAGATATGCAGTATTTT.

In its sample, this clonotype was seen a few times. The chain carries TRBV27 and TRBJ2-1, with D perhaps matching TRBD1 (5 bases). The CDR3 totals 17 residues. In germline, CDR1 is MNHEY, CDR2 SMNVEV (reference sequence). Trimming stripped 3 bases from V and 3 bases from J, with 18 bases between. This CDR3 is CASSFIRGMQNYNEQFF. The CDR3 DNA follows: TGTGCCAGCAGTTTTATTAGGGGAATGCAAAACTACAATGAGCAGTTCTTC.

V usage is TRBV2 and J usage is TRBJ2-5, with 9 bases identical to TRBD2. V was clipped by 5 bases and J by 7 bases; unmatched bases: 14. The CDR3 has 16 residues. Looked up from germline, CDR1 is SNHLY and CDR2 is FYNNEI. Written as DNA, the CDR3 is TGTGCCAGCAGTCCGACGCGGGGGGGACTCCAGGGGACCCAGTACTTC. It encodes CASSPTRGGLQGTQYF.

The gene calls are TRBV20-1 and TRBJ1-4, with D uncertain. V was pared by 0 bases and J by 7 bases, with 15 bases between. Germline V gene lookup returns CDR1 DFQATT and CDR2 SNEGSKA (reference sequence). CDR3 length: 15 residues. CDR3 in amino acids: CSARERARWSEKLFF. Written as DNA, the CDR3 is TGCAGTGCTAGAGAACGGGCCAGGTGGAGTGAAAAACTGTTTTTT.

This chain uses TRBV24-1 with TRBJ2-1; tentatively, D is TRBD2 (6 bases). The CDR3 is 16 residues long. The ends were cut back, 4 bases at V and 1 base at J, with 13 bases in the middle. In germline, CDR1 is KGHDR, CDR2 SFDVKD. CDR3 sequence (DNA): TGTGCCACCAGTGAAACCGGGGGTCCGTCCTACAATGAGCAGTTCTTC. It is translated as CATSETGGPSYNEQFF.

The chain carries TRBV10-3 and TRBJ1-2; D might be TRBD1 (6 bases). Trimming stripped 10 bases from V and 0 bases from J, with 15 bases between. Germline loops: CDR1 ENHRY, CDR2 SYGVKD. This CDR3 has 14 residues. In nucleotides, the CDR3 is TGTGCCACGACGCAGGGGATGACTAACTATGGCTACACCTTC. Translation gives CATTQGMTNYGYTF.

The gene calls are TRBV7-2 and TRBJ1-5; a possible D gene is TRBD1 (6 bases). The germline V and J ends were trimmed by 5 bases and 2 bases, with 13 bases remaining between them. Germline values: CDR1 SGHTA, CDR2 FQGNSA. There are 15 residues in the CDR3. The CDR3 nucleotides are TGTGCCAGCAGCCTCTACAGGGCGGGCAATCAGCCCCAGCATTTT. It encodes CASSLYRAGNQPQHF.

This rearrangement joins TRBV5-1 to TRBJ2-2; no firm D call. Per the germline V gene, CDR1 is SGHRS and CDR2 is YFSETQ. V lost 7 bases and J lost 8, with 9 bases in between. This CDR3 has 11 residues. DNA of the CDR3: TGCGCCAGCTCCTCTAAAGGGGAGCTGTTTTTT. Translated: CASSSKGELFF.

The chain combines TRBV6-1 with TRBJ2-3; 8 bases fit TRBD2. Germline loops: CDR1 MNHNS, CDR2 SASEGT. The CDR3 is 20 residues long. V lost 4 bases, J lost 3 bases, and 21 bases stayed unmatched. The CDR3 DNA reads as TGTGCCAGCAGTGTAATAGCGGGAACTGTTATCGGGAGCAGGACAGATACGCAGTATTTT. Its protein product is CASSVIAGTVIGSRTDTQYF.

This clonotype was picked up many times. This chain links TRBV7-9 with TRBJ2-7; D gene uncertain. Per the germline V gene, CDR1 is SEHNR and CDR2 is FQNEAQ (reference sequence). The CDR3 spans 13 residues. Trimming pared 4 bases from V and 0 bases from J, leaving 7 bases between. The CDR3 DNA follows: TGTGCCAGCAGCTCCGTCAGCTCCTACGAGCAGTACTTC. Translation: CASSSVSSYEQYF.

J is TRBJ2-3 and V is TRBV20-1, with 10 positions matching TRBD1. CDR1 DFQATT and CDR2 SNEGSKA come from the germline V gene (reference sequence). Trimming took 6 bases from V and 6 from J; bases not matched to a gene: 12. The CDR3 consists of 15 residues. The CDR3 reads CSARPGQGIVDTQYF. The CDR3 DNA sequence: TGCAGTGCCCGACCGGGACAGGGGATCGTTGATACGCAGTATTTT.

The rearrangement uses TRBV6-6 and TRBJ1-1; 10 bases agree with TRBD1. This CDR3 contains 16 residues. Germline assignment: CDR1 MNHNY and CDR2 SVGAGI (reference sequence). J was trimmed by 3 bases and V by 6 bases; bases with no gene match: 10. CDR3 DNA: TGTGCCAGCAGGGAAACCACGGGACAGGGGTACACTGAAGCTTTCTTT. Protein sequence: CASRETTGQGYTEAFF.

The chain recombines TRBV27 with TRBJ2-1; 9 bases align to TRBD1. V gave up 5 bases and J gave up 6 bases; unmatched junction bases: 11. The length of the CDR3 is 16 residues. From germline, CDR1 is MNHEY and CDR2 SMNVEV (reference sequence). The CDR3 nucleotides are TGTGCCAGCAGTGGATCGCGGGACAGGGTATTCAATGAGCAGTTCTTC. It encodes CASSGSRDRVFNEQFF.

The rearrangement joins TRBV10-3 to TRBJ2-1; 9 positions agree with TRBD1. With 2 bases clipped from V and 0 bases from J, the junction kept 5 bases outside the gene matches. Germline V CDR1 and CDR2: ENHRY, SYGVKD. The CDR3 is made up of 17 amino acids. The CDR3 DNA follows: TGTGCCATCAGTGAGACAGGGGGCCCCAGCTCCTACAATGAGCAGTTCTTC. The encoded protein is CAISETGGPSSYNEQFF.

The chain joins TRBV20-1 to TRBJ2-1; TRBD2 matches 8 bases. This CDR3 contains 16 residues. V trimming: 1 base; J trimming: 0 bases; junction bases outside the gene matches: 5. CDR1 is DFQATT, CDR2 SNEGSKA, per germline (reference sequence). In DNA form, the CDR3 reads TGCAGTGCTAGAGTCGGCGGGGGGAGCTCCTACAATGAGCAGTTCTTC. This sequence encodes CSARVGGGSSYNEQFF.

The sample holds a few counts of this clonotype. CDR3 coding DNA: TGTGCCAGCAGTGATCAATGGTCAGATACGCAGTATTTT. Protein sequence: CASSDQWSDTQYF. The gene calls are TRBV6-4 and TRBJ2-3; D unclear. Germline CDR1 MRHNA, CDR2 SNTAGT. Between the trimmed V and J ends, which lost 3 bases and 4 bases, there was a span of 8 bases. The CDR3 extends over 13 amino acids.

The sample holds a few counts of this clonotype. This chain uses TRBV9 with TRBJ2-1; 9 nucleotides agree with TRBD2. With 0 bases clipped from V and 5 bases from J, the junction kept 12 bases outside the gene matches. The CDR3 contains 18 residues. Germline CDR1 and CDR2: SGDLS and YYNGEE. The CDR3 sequence is CASSVAGGLAPSDNEQFF. DNA of the CDR3: TGTGCCAGCAGCGTAGCTGGGGGACTAGCACCGTCAGACAATGAGCAGTTCTTC.

This chain links TRBV12-3 or TRBV12-4 with TRBJ2-7; the match to TRBD1 covers 8 bases. Germline trimming cut 8 bases from V and 0 bases from J; bases unmatched to any gene: 6. The CDR3 is 14 residues long. This CDR3 is CASSRQGHSYEQYF. The CDR3 region has the DNA TGTGCCAGCTCCCGACAGGGGCACTCCTACGAGCAGTACTTC.

DNA for the CDR3: TGTGCCACCAGTGATTCTAGCGGGTTACCCTACAATGAGCAGTTCTTC. It yields the protein CATSDSSGLPYNEQFF. The V and J genes are TRBV24-1 and TRBJ2-1; 8 positions agree with TRBD2. The germline CDR1 and CDR2 sequences are KGHDR and SFDVKD. V was clipped by 2 bases and J by 2 bases; unmatched bases: 4. The CDR3 sequence is 16 residues long.

In this sample, this clonotype turned up a few times. This chain uses TRBV6-1 with TRBJ2-1; tentatively, D is TRBD2 (5 bases). Trimming pared 8 bases from V and 0 bases from J, leaving 5 bases between. The CDR3 loop spans 12 amino acids. The germline CDR1 and CDR2 sequences are MNHNS and SASEGT. CDR3 sequence reads: CASGSSYNEQFF. The CDR3 DNA is TGTGCCAGCGGGAGCTCCTACAATGAGCAGTTCTTC.

The chain carries TRBV20-1 and TRBJ2-5, with 9 bases matching TRBD1. In germline, CDR1 is DFQATT, CDR2 SNEGSKA (reference sequence). Unmatched junction bases numbered 14, after V lost 6 bases and J lost 9 bases. This CDR3 has 14 amino acids. In DNA, the CDR3 is TGCAGTGCCGTCGGAAGGACAGGGGTGGCGTCCCAGTACTTC. Encoded protein: CSAVGRTGVASQYF.

The V and J genes are TRBV11-2 and TRBJ2-6, with D hard to call. Looked up from germline, CDR1 is SGHAT and CDR2 is FQNNGV. The CDR3 covers 16 residues. V lost 1 base, J lost 3 bases, and 10 bases lay in between. The CDR3 DNA sequence: TGTGCCAGCAGCTTAGGCCGTGGGCGTGGGGCCAACGTCCTGACTTTC. As protein: CASSLGRGRGANVLTF. The full variable domain, with the rest looked up from reference TRBV11-2 and TRBJ2-6, is EAGVAQSPRYKIIEKRQSVAFWCNPISGHATLYWYQQILGQGPKLLIQFQNNGVVDDSQLPKDRFSAERLKGVDSTLKIQPAKLEDSAVYLCASSLGRGRGANVLTFGAGSRLTVL.